This TCR beta chain was observed in a study of T cells after yellow fever vaccination. The germline gives CDR1 MNHNY, CDR2 SVGAGI (reference sequence). The CDR3 extends over 11 amino acids. V lost 7 bases, J lost 6 bases, and 10 bases lay in between. TCRdb re-called the 5' RACE reads through MiXCR, storing one row per CDR3 protein. The sample holds 500,000 to 650,000 distinct CDR3 sequences, about 15% seen once. The input for sequencing was PBMCs, taken about 5 days after the first yellow fever vaccination. The sequence was obtained from a young man who received the YFV17D yellow fever vaccine. The V gene is TRBV6-6, the J gene TRBJ2-7; TRBD2 is a possible D gene (5 bases). This chain's CDR3 is CASTAGGEQYV. The CDR3 DNA sequence: TGTGCCAGCACCGCAGGAGGCGAGCAGTACGTC.